The 3 T cell receptor beta chains below come from one sample, sequenced in a study of sequential checkpoint blockade in melanoma. Profiling relied on immunoSEQ multiplex PCR, and the TCRdb table lists in-frame clones only, not all of them. The sample has about 12,000 clones, approximately 83% seen once. The treatment denotes: randomized to nivolumab then ipilimumab (arm A) or the reverse (arm B). This sample comprised CD8+ T cells sorted from blood (inferred from file names), obtained from a patient given nivolumab and ipilimumab in sequence. These receptors were obtained from a human donor with melanoma.

This chain links TRBV19 with TRBJ2-5, with D maybe TRBD1 (6 bases). The DNA end is a closer match to TRBJ2-7, so the J assignment may be wrong. This CDR3 has 14 residues. CDR1 is LNHDA, CDR2 SQIVND, per germline (reference sequence). The CDR3 DNA sequence: TGTGCCAGTAGTATTTACCACCTGACAGGCGAGCAGTACTTC. Translated: CASSIYHLTGEQYF.

The chain joins TRBV6-5 to TRBJ2-1; TRBD2 might be the D (5 bases). CDR1 MNHEY and CDR2 SVGAGI come from the germline V gene. With 4 bases removed from V and 2 bases from J, the gap between germline ends came to 9 bases. The CDR3 is made up of 14 amino acids. The CDR3 loop is CASSWRVAYNEQFF. DNA for the CDR3: TGTGCCAGCAGTTGGCGGGTAGCCTACAATGAGCAGTTCTTC.

This clone was detected once. The CDR3 sequence is CASSGGLAGGALPDTQYF. In nucleotides, the CDR3 is TGTGCCAGCAGCGGAGGACTAGCGGGGGGCGCCCTTCCAGATACGCAGTATTTT. This sequence joins TRBV9 and TRBJ2-3; 14 bases fit TRBD2. This CDR3 contains 18 residues. Germline assignment: CDR1 SGDLS and CDR2 YYNGEE. J gave up 4 bases and V 3 bases, and 10 bases lay outside the gene matches.